The 2 T cell receptor beta chains given below trace back to one sample, sequenced in a study of T cell repertoires in cytomegalovirus infection. TCRdb re-called the reads with MiXCR, one entry per CDR3 protein. Here the sample spans roughly 230,000 distinct CDR3 sequences, 6.5% being singletons. The material sequenced was PBMCs. These receptors all come from a human donor in good health (CMV status not recorded). Some clones in this sample may be carry-over from other donors' samples.

This clonotype was found many times. V is TRBV5-5 and J is TRBJ2-3; the D is unclear. Looked up from germline, CDR1 is SGHKS and CDR2 is YYEKEE (reference sequence). CDR3 length: 13 residues. V was clipped by 5 bases and J by 4 bases, with 11 bases between them. The CDR3 nucleotides are TGTGCCAGCAGTCCCGACAACGCAGATACGCAGTATTTT. It translates to CASSPDNADTQYF.

This clonotype was counted many times. The chain has TRBV7-2 and TRBJ2-5; maybe TRBD2 (6 bases). CDR3 length: 14 amino acids. Trimming removed 0 bases at V and 6 bases at J, with 11 bases between. Germline V gives CDR1 SGHTA, CDR2 FQGNSA. The CDR3 DNA follows: TGTGCCAGCAGCTTAGCTGGGGACTTGAAGACCCAGTACTTC. Translating it yields CASSLAGDLKTQYF. Full variable domain (missing parts from reference TRBV7-2 and TRBJ2-5): GAGVSQSPSNKVTEKGKDVELRCDPISGHTALYWYRQSLGQGLEFLIYFQGNSAPDKSGLPSDRFSAERTGGSVSTLTIQRTQQEDSAVYLCASSLAGDLKTQYFGPGTRLLVL.